Reported below is one T cell receptor (beta chain). The source of the sample is a study of cytomegalovirus exposure and HLA in healthy donors. PCR amplification relied on 60 Vbeta primers (plus 13 Jbeta primers). The assay was immunoSEQ multiplex PCR, and TCRdb's table has in-frame clones only and misses some. The data show approximately 140,000 clones, around 60% seen once. V was cut by 5 bases and J by 8 bases, with 9 bases left in between. CDR3 size: 11 residues. CDR1 is MDHEN, CDR2 SYDVKM, per germline. The sample was PBMCs. The rearrangement links TRBV28 to TRBJ1-2, with D uncertain. The clonotype comes from a woman aged 60 to 75 in good health and CMV-seropositive. CDR3 DNA: TGTGCCAGCAGTAACCCGGGGGGCTACACCTTC. It specifies CASSNPGGYTF.